This T cell receptor beta chain came from a study of blood T cell repertoires in COVID-19. Measured with immunoSEQ multiplex PCR; TCRdb has only the in-frame clones, and not every one. The sample lists more than 300,000 clones, around 87% occurring once. Germline V CDR1 and CDR2: SQVTM, ANQGSEA. Trimming pared 1 base from V and 3 bases from J, leaving 8 bases between. The CDR3 has 13 residues. This clone has only one observation. The receptor's source is a middle-aged woman with COVID-19, enrolled during active disease. Sequencing input: peripheral blood. This chain joins TRBV29-1 and TRBJ2-3; tentatively, D is TRBD1 (6 bases). The CDR3 DNA follows: TGCAGCGTTGAAGGGACAGTGACAGATACGCAGTATTTT. Translated: CSVEGTVTDTQYF.